Described below is a single T cell receptor (beta chain) sequence and its context. These data originate in a study of technical replicates of blood from several donors. The protocol was immunoSEQ multiplex PCR, while the TCRdb copy is restricted to in-frame clones and leaves out a portion. The sample holds approximately 52,000 clones, more than 70% seen once. Trimming pared 1 base from V and 6 bases from J, leaving 9 bases between. Germline CDR1 reads GTSNPN; CDR2 reads SVGIG (reference sequence). The CDR3 runs to 13 residues. The sequenced sample consisted of PBMCs. The source of this sequence is a human donor in good health. Some clones in this sample may be carry-over from other donors' samples. The chain links TRBV30 to TRBJ2-2, with no clear D. Here the CDR3 DNA reads TGTGCCTGGAGTGAATCTCTTCCCGGGGAGCTGTTTTTT. Encoded protein: CAWSESLPGELFF.